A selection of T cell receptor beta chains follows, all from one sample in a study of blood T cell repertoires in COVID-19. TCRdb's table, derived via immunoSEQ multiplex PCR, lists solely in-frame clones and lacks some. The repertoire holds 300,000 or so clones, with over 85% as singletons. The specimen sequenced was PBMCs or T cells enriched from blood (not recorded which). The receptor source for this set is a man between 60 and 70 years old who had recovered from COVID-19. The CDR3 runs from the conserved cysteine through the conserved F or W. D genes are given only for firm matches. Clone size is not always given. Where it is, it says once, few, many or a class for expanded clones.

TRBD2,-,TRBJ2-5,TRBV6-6,TGTGCCAGCAGTACTAGCGACCAAGAGACCCAGTACTTC,CASSTSDQETQYF
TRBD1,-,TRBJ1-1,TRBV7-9,TGTGCCAGCAGCTGGACAGGAGGGCCGAACACTGAAGCTTTCTTT,CASSWTGGPNTEAFF
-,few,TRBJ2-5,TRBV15,TGTGCCACCCCAGATGAAACCACAGGAGAGACCCAGTACTTC,CATPDETTGETQYF
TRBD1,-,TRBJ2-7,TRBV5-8,TGTGCCAGCAGCACGGGACAGGGAATGGGTGAGCAGTACTTC,CASSTGQGMGEQYF
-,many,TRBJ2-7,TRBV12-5,TGTGCTAGTGGGACCGGACAGTTCTACGAGCAGTACTTC,CASGTGQFYEQYF
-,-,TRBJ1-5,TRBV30,TGTGCCTGGAGTTTACACACGTATAGCAATCAGCCCCAGCATTTT,CAWSLHTYSNQPQHF
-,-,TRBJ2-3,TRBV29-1,TGCAGCGTAATAGCGGTCACAGATACGCAGTATTTT,CSVIAVTDTQYF
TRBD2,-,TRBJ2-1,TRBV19,TGTGCCAGTAGTATTAGCGGGAACCACTACAATGAGCAGTTCTTC,CASSISGNHYNEQFF
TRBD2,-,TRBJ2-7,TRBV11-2,TGTGCCAGCATACCCGGGACTAGGGACTACGAGCAGTACTTC,CASIPGTRDYEQYF
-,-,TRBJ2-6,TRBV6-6,TGTGCCAGCAGTTACTCAGCCGGGGCTGGGGCCAACGTCCTGACTTTC,CASSYSAGAGANVLTF
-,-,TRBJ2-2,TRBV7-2,TGTGCCAGCAGAAGTGACCAGGGGGGCACCGGGGAGCTGTTTTTT,CASRSDQGGTGELFF
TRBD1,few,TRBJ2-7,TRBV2,TGTGCCAGCAGTGGACAGGGGAGGTACGAGCAGTACTTC,CASSGQGRYEQYF